These T cell receptor beta chains were read from a single sample in a study of blood T cell dynamics during melanoma immunotherapy. Using immunoSEQ multiplex PCR, the repertoire was profiled, and TCRdb retains in-frame clones only, with some absent. The data contain approximately 9,800 clones, roughly nine tenths of them singletons. This sample comprised blood, obtained from a patient treated with checkpoint blockade. These receptors all stem from a human donor with melanoma. The CDR3 runs from the conserved cysteine through the conserved F or W. D genes are given only for firm matches. Clone size is shown for a subset of rows, as once, few, many or a class of expanded clone.

v_gene	len	abundance	j_gene	d_gene	CDR3aa	CDR3nt
TRBV19	15	.	TRBJ2-3	.	CASSIGVRSTDTQYF	TGTGCCAGTAGTATAGGTGTCCGGTCCACAGATACGCAGTATTTT
TRBV27	14	.	TRBJ2-1	TRBD2	CASSLLAAPNEQFF	TGTGCCAGCAGTCTCCTAGCGGCCCCCAATGAGCAGTTCTTC
TRBV7-2	15	.	TRBJ2-7	TRBD2	CASSALSGRAYEQYF	TGTGCCAGCAGCGCCTTAAGCGGGAGGGCCTACGAGCAGTACTTC
TRBV27	14	once	TRBJ2-7	TRBD1	CASSSTGPSYEQYF	TGTGCCAGCAGTTCGACAGGGCCCTCCTACGAGCAGTACTTC
TRBV5-5	14	.	TRBJ2-5	TRBD1	CASSFRGQGETQYF	TGTGCCAGCAGCTTTCGAGGACAGGGGGAGACCCAGTACTTC
TRBV10-1	15	.	TRBJ1-4	.	CASSDKTGYNKILFF	TGCGCCAGCAGTGATAAGACAGGATACAACAAAATTCTGTTTTTT
TRBV19	15	once	TRBJ2-2	.	CASSMGSPNTGELFF	TGTGCCAGTAGTATGGGTAGTCCGAACACCGGGGAGCTGTTTTTT
TRBV6-6	14	.	TRBJ1-2	.	CASSYQGAADGYTF	TGTGCCAGCAGTTACCAAGGGGCAGCTGATGGCTACACCTTC
TRBV19	12	.	TRBJ2-7	.	CASSPDFYEQYF	TGTGCCAGTAGCCCGGACTTTTACGAGCAGTACTTC
TRBV5-6	14	.	TRBJ2-7	TRBD1	CASSWGTGGREQYF	TGTGCCAGCAGCTGGGGGACAGGGGGCCGCGAGCAGTACTTC
TRBV14	14	.	TRBJ2-1	TRBD1	CASSLYKGANEQFF	TGTGCCAGCAGCCTCTATAAGGGGGCCAATGAGCAGTTCTTC
TRBV27	14	once	TRBJ2-7	TRBD1	CASSLQGAASEQYF	TGTGCCAGCAGTTTACAGGGGGCTGCGTCCGAGCAGTACTTC
TRBV5-4	14	.	TRBJ2-3	.	CASGTPGGAATQYF	TGTGCCAGCGGTACCCCTGGAGGGGCCGCTACGCAGTATTTT
TRBV25-1	17	.	TRBJ1-2	.	CASSSRGWGTSNYGYTF	TGTGCCAGCAGCTCCCGGGGGTGGGGGACCTCTAACTATGGCTACACCTTC
TRBV7-2	14	.	TRBJ1-6	.	CASSLWQGNSPLHF	TGTGCCAGCAGCTTGTGGCAGGGTAATTCACCCCTCCACTTT
TRBV5-4	15	.	TRBJ2-2	.	CASSLALSNTGELFF	TGTGCCAGCAGCTTGGCCTTAAGTAACACCGGGGAGCTGTTTTTT
TRBV19	15	.	TRBJ2-7	TRBD2	CASSTQTSGAYEQYF	TGTGCCAGTAGTACCCAGACTAGCGGGGCCTACGAGCAGTACTTC
TRBV29-1	11	few	TRBJ1-1	.	CSVQGNTEAFF	TGCAGCGTTCAAGGCAACACTGAAGCTTTCTTT
TRBV28	13	.	TRBJ1-5	TRBD1	CASKGDSFQPQHF	TGTGCCAGCAAAGGGGACAGTTTCCAGCCCCAGCATTTT
TRBV10-2	13	once	TRBJ2-3	.	CASRAGSTDTQYF	TGCGCCAGCAGGGCAGGGAGCACAGATACGCAGTATTTT
TRBV28	15	.	TRBJ2-7	TRBD1	CASTNAPGQGDEQYF	TGTGCCAGCACCAATGCCCCGGGACAGGGGGACGAGCAGTACTTC
TRBV5-5	14	.	TRBJ2-7	TRBD2	CASSRLAGAYEQYF	TGTGCCAGCAGCCGACTAGCGGGAGCCTACGAGCAGTACTTC
TRBV5-8	15	.	TRBJ2-1	.	CASSFGDHRNNEQFF	TGTGCCAGCAGCTTTGGGGACCACCGGAACAATGAGCAGTTCTTC
TRBV15	15	.	TRBJ1-4	.	CATSGKARANEKLFF	TGTGCCACCAGCGGGAAGGCCCGGGCTAATGAAAAACTGTTTTTT
TRBV2	14	few	TRBJ1-5	.	CASRPTGHGQPQHF	TGTGCCAGCAGACCTACAGGGCACGGTCAGCCCCAGCATTTT
TRBV27	15	.	TRBJ2-3	.	CASRVERTRWDTQYF	TGTGCCAGCAGGGTCGAGAGAACCAGGTGGGATACGCAGTATTTT
TRBV19	14	.	TRBJ1-5	.	CASSIGARNQPQHF	TGTGCCAGTAGTATAGGGGCGCGCAATCAGCCCCAGCATTTT
TRBV27	14	.	TRBJ2-7	.	CASSLSVSLSEQYF	TGTGCCAGCAGTTTATCAGTGAGTTTGAGCGAGCAGTACTTC
TRBV7-2	15	.	TRBJ1-2	TRBD1	CASSLVPGTGNGYTF	TGTGCCAGCAGCTTAGTCCCCGGGACAGGGAATGGCTACACCTTC
TRBV11-2	14	.	TRBJ1-4	.	CASSLTGRGEKLFF	TGTGCCAGCAGCTTAACAGGACGGGGTGAAAAACTGTTTTTT
TRBV28	16	.	TRBJ1-6	TRBD1	CASRTGGEIYNSPLHF	TGTGCCAGCAGAACAGGGGGAGAGATCTATAATTCACCCCTCCACTTT
TRBV5-1	14	few	TRBJ1-4	.	CASSLRGTNEKLFF	TGCGCCAGCAGCTTGAGGGGAACTAATGAAAAACTGTTTTTT
TRBV7-3	13	.	TRBJ2-7	TRBD2	CASGLAGSGEQYF	TGTGCCAGCGGGCTAGCGGGGTCGGGTGAGCAGTACTTC
TRBV27	15	.	TRBJ2-5	TRBD2	CASGRLTSGRETQYF	TGTGCCAGCGGGCGGCTCACTAGCGGGAGGGAGACCCAGTACTTC
TRBV7-9	12	.	TRBJ2-1	.	CASSPPSGEQFF	TGTGCCAGCAGCCCGCCCTCCGGTGAGCAGTTCTTC
TRBV7-2	13	.	TRBJ2-1	.	CASSRGGYNEQFF	TGTGCCAGCAGCCGAGGGGGGTACAATGAGCAGTTCTTC
TRBV5-1	14	.	TRBJ1-5	.	CASRGVYSNQPQHF	TGCGCCAGCAGGGGGGTCTATAGCAATCAGCCCCAGCATTTT
TRBV7-9	15	.	TRBJ2-3	.	CASSLTRGSTDTQYF	TGTGCCAGCAGCTTAACCCGGGGAAGCACAGATACGCAGTATTTT
TRBV9	13	.	TRBJ2-3	.	CASSGDGTDTQYF	TGTGCCAGCAGCGGGGACGGTACAGATACGCAGTATTTT
TRBV29-1	16	.	TRBJ2-5	TRBD2	CSVEDGGSGSSGTQYF	TGCAGCGTTGAAGATGGGGGAAGCGGGAGTAGTGGGACCCAGTACTTC
TRBV5-5	13	.	TRBJ2-7	.	CASSFVTGTEQYF	TGTGCCAGCAGCTTTGTCACAGGGACGGAGCAGTACTTC
TRBV5-6	13	.	TRBJ2-7	TRBD1	CASSPGTVYEQYF	TGTGCCAGCAGTCCCGGGACAGTCTACGAGCAGTACTTC
TRBV7-9	14	.	TRBJ1-1	.	CASSSPSSVTEAFF	TGTGCCAGCAGCTCCCCTTCGTCGGTTACTGAAGCTTTCTTT
TRBV11-2	14	.	TRBJ2-7	.	CASSLDFGSYEQYF	TGTGCCAGCAGCTTAGATTTTGGCTCCTACGAGCAGTACTTC
TRBV5-5	16	.	TRBJ1-1	.	CASSLFIGHTNTEAFF	TGTGCCAGCAGCTTGTTTATTGGTCACACGAACACTGAAGCTTTCTTT
TRBV6-6	16	once	TRBJ1-5	TRBD1	CASSSSPGQGTQPQHF	TGTGCCAGCAGTTCGTCTCCGGGACAGGGGACTCAGCCCCAGCATTTT
TRBV6-5	13	.	TRBJ1-2	TRBD1	CASRDRRGDGYTF	TGTGCCAGCAGGGACAGGCGGGGGGATGGCTACACCTTC
TRBV7-2	16	.	TRBJ2-3	.	CASSLAGRGATDTQYF	TGTGCCAGCAGCTTAGCGGGCAGGGGTGCCACAGATACGCAGTATTTT
TRBV5-1	13	few	TRBJ1-2	.	CASKDTGHYGYTF	TGCGCCAGCAAGGACACAGGCCACTATGGCTACACCTTC
TRBV27	13	.	TRBJ2-5	.	CASSPGGWETQYF	TGTGCCAGCAGCCCTGGTGGGTGGGAGACCCAGTACTTC
TRBV28	12	.	TRBJ1-5	.	CASIGGNQPQHF	TGTGCCAGCATCGGAGGCAATCAGCCCCAGCATTTT
TRBV19	14	once	TRBJ2-7	.	CASRLDSRSYEQYF	TGTGCCAGTAGGTTGGACAGCCGCTCCTACGAGCAGTACTTC
TRBV5-5	14	.	TRBJ1-2	.	CASSLEGYSYGYTF	TGTGCCAGCAGCCTCGAGGGTTACAGCTATGGCTACACCTTC